These 24 T cell receptor beta chains share one sample of origin, sequenced in a study of blood T cell repertoires in COVID-19 (TCRdb year 2020). Library prep was done by the immunoSEQ multiplex PCR assay. TCRdb took this table from immuneACCESS and kept in-frame rearrangements with V and J called. Such tables lack part of the clones; where checked against another copy, unresolved V genes explain under half of the gap, and the rest is unexplained. The sample table shows 95,000 to 110,000 clones, and around 88% are seen once. The top ten constitute 3% to 3.5% of the sample. Material: peripheral blood. All receptors come from a human donor in a cohort sampled during active COVID-19.

This chain connects TRBV27 to TRBJ1-2; 7 bases map to TRBD1. The germline V gene has CDR1 MNHEY and CDR2 SMNVEV (reference sequence). V shed 6 bases, J shed 3 bases, and the junction held 10 bases outside the gene matches. This CDR3 spans 15 amino acids. CDR3 sequence reads: CASRADRANHYGYTF. CDR3 coding DNA: TGTGCCAGCAGAGCCGACAGGGCCAACCACTATGGCTACACCTTC.

The chain couples TRBV6-5 to TRBJ2-7, with D tentatively TRBD2 (6 bases). Germline CDR1 reads MNHEY; CDR2 reads SVGAGI. Trimming shortened V by 0 bases and J by 4 bases, and 10 bases separated the two germline ends. The CDR3 is 14 residues long. CDR3 sequence: CASSYSGGEYEQYF. The CDR3 nucleotides read TGTGCCAGCAGTTACTCGGGGGGAGAATACGAGCAGTACTTC.

This clone was counted between two and nine times. The CDR3 DNA reads as TGTGCCAGTAGTATTAACGGTAATGAAAAACTGTTTTTT. Protein: CASSINGNEKLFF. The chain employs TRBV19 and TRBJ1-4, with D hard to call. CDR3 length equals 13 residues. Germline V CDR1 and CDR2: LNHDA, SQIVND (reference sequence). The V end was cut by 3 bases, the J end by 4 bases, with 6 bases between.

The gene calls are TRBV7-4 and TRBJ2-5; the D gene is possibly TRBD2 (5 bases). The germline gives CDR1 SGHVT, CDR2 SQSDAQ. V lost 1 base and J lost 2, with 11 bases in between. The CDR3 has 15 amino acids. This CDR3 reads CASSLGGVWQETQYF. CDR3 nucleotides: TGTGCCAGCAGCTTAGGGGGAGTATGGCAAGAGACCCAGTACTTC.

The V and J genes are TRBV9 and TRBJ2-3; tentative D call: TRBD2 (6 bases). The V and J ends lost 0 bases and 1 base respectively, with 15 bases between them. CDR3 size: 17 residues. CDR1 SGDLS and CDR2 YYNGEE come from the germline V gene. CDR3 sequence (DNA): TGTGCCAGCAGCGTAGGGTCGGGAGCGGGCGGCACAGATACGCAGTATTTT. It yields the protein CASSVGSGAGGTDTQYF.

The chain couples TRBV11-2 to TRBJ2-7, with TRBD2 matching 8 bases. Germline V gene sequence: CDR1 SGHAT, CDR2 FQNNGV. This CDR3 spans 13 amino acids. The ends lost 8 bases at V and 4 bases at J; junction bases unmatched: 7. CDR3 DNA: TGTGCCAGCTCCGGGACTAGTGGGTACGAGCAGTACTTC. Its translation: CASSGTSGYEQYF. The variable domain in full, with the rest retrieved from reference TRBV11-2 and TRBJ2-7, is EAGVAQSPRYKIIEKRQSVAFWCNPISGHATLYWYQQILGQGPKLLIQFQNNGVVDDSQLPKDRFSAERLKGVDSTLKIQPAKLEDSAVYLCASSGTSGYEQYFGPGTRLTVT.

The rearrangement links TRBV5-1 to TRBJ2-5; 7 bases are shared with TRBD2. CDR3 length: 16 residues. V shed 1 base, J shed 5 bases, and the junction held 11 bases outside the gene matches. CDR1 and CDR2 (germline): SGHRS, YFSETQ. CDR3 sequence reads: CASSLLGAGLGETQYF. CDR3 nucleotides: TGCGCCAGCAGCTTGCTCGGAGCGGGGCTGGGGGAGACCCAGTACTTC.

J is TRBJ2-7 and V is TRBV19; 10 bases align to TRBD2. The V gene's germline CDR1 is LNHDA and CDR2 SQIVND (reference sequence). The trim removed 5 bases at V and 2 bases at J, leaving 3 bases unmatched. This CDR3 is 14 amino acids long. The CDR3 DNA reads as TGTGCCAGTAGTGACACTAGCGGGACCTACGAGCAGTACTTC. Its protein is CASSDTSGTYEQYF.

The rearrangement uses TRBV27 and TRBJ2-5, with 16 nucleotides matching TRBD2. The CDR3 runs to 19 residues. After removal of 0 bases from V and 0 bases from J, the junction contained 4 bases not matched to a gene. Germline-derived CDR1 and CDR2 are MNHEY and SMNVEV (reference sequence). CDR3 sequence reads: CASSLSGTSGRGYQETQYF. The CDR3 DNA reads as TGTGCCAGCAGTTTATCCGGGACTAGCGGGAGGGGGTACCAAGAGACCCAGTACTTC.

The CDR3 sequence: CSVGRGAGGEKLFF. CDR3 nucleotide sequence: TGCAGCGTGGGGAGGGGGGCTGGAGGTGAAAAACTGTTTTTT. The chain links TRBV29-1 to TRBJ1-4, with a possible D match to TRBD1 (6 bases). The V gene lost 6 bases and the J gene lost 7 bases, with 18 bases spanning the gap. Per germline, CDR1 SQVTM and CDR2 ANQGSEA. The CDR3 totals 14 residues.

This rearrangement joins TRBV5-8 to TRBJ2-1; TRBD2 is a possible D gene (6 bases). The CDR3 runs 16 residues. The V end was cut by 4 bases, the J end by 3 bases, with 17 bases between. The germline V gene has CDR1 SGHTS and CDR2 YDEGEE. The CDR3 reads CASSPTQAGYYNEQFF. As DNA, the CDR3 is TGTGCCAGCAGCCCTACCCAGGCGGGATACTACAATGAGCAGTTCTTC.

The chain has TRBV5-1 and TRBJ2-7; 9 nucleotides line up with TRBD2. From germline, CDR1 is SGHRS and CDR2 YFSETQ. With V trimmed by 2 bases and J by 0 bases, 3 bases remained unmatched. The CDR3 is made up of 15 amino acids. The CDR3, as DNA: TGCGCCAGCAGCTTCGGTAGCGGGAGCTCCTACGAGCAGTACTTC. Encoded protein: CASSFGSGSSYEQYF.

Only a few counts were recorded for this clone. The chain is built from TRBV5-1 and TRBJ2-2; TRBD1 is a possible D gene (5 bases). This CDR3 is 15 amino acids long. Germline V gene lookup returns CDR1 SGHRS and CDR2 YFSETQ. Between the trimmed V and J ends, which lost 6 bases and 5 bases, there was a span of 17 bases. The CDR3 reads CASTDKRVGTGELFF. CDR3 sequence (DNA): TGCGCCAGCACGGACAAAAGGGTCGGAACCGGGGAGCTGTTTTTT.

This clone was recorded once. The chain joins TRBV28 to TRBJ2-3; D not certain. Germline CDR1 and CDR2: MDHEN and SYDVKM. Trimming removed 3 bases from V and 6 bases from J, with 4 bases in between. CDR3 length equals 11 residues. The CDR3 loop is CASSLADTQYF. The CDR3 DNA sequence: TGTGCCAGCAGTTTGGCCGATACGCAGTATTTT.

V and J are TRBV7-3 and TRBJ1-5; D gene ambiguous. This CDR3 spans 13 amino acids. The V gene lost 5 bases and the J gene lost 0 bases, with 5 bases spanning the gap. Germline lookup yields CDR1 SGHTA and CDR2 FQGTGA. CDR3 bases: TGTGCCAGCAGCCCAAATAGCAATCAGCCCCAGCATTTT. This translates into CASSPNSNQPQHF.

The chain links TRBV29-1 to TRBJ2-1; 15 nucleotides align to TRBD2. Germline CDR1 is SQVTM and CDR2 is ANQGSEA. The CDR3 runs 16 residues. With 5 bases clipped from V and 1 base from J, the junction kept 3 bases outside the gene matches. CDR3 coding DNA: TGCAGCGTTACCGGACTAGCGGGAGGGTCCTACAATGAGCAGTTCTTC. Translation gives CSVTGLAGGSYNEQFF.

This sequence joins TRBV29-1 and TRBJ2-5, with TRBD1 matching 9 bases. Germline V gene lookup returns CDR1 SQVTM and CDR2 ANQGSEA. The J segment lost 4 bases and the V segment lost 4 bases, leaving 4 bases of the junction unmatched. This CDR3 region has 13 residues. As DNA, the CDR3 is TGCAGCGTTGGGACAGGGGCTTCAGAGACCCAGTACTTC. This codes for CSVGTGASETQYF.

V and J are TRBV10-1 and TRBJ1-1; 12 nucleotides match TRBD1. The J segment lost 3 bases and the V segment lost 4 bases, leaving 6 bases of the junction unmatched. The CDR3 consists of 16 residues. The germline V gene encodes CDR1 WNHNN and CDR2 SYGVQD (reference sequence). CDR3 region: CASSAGTGGKYTEAFF. The DNA for the CDR3 is TGCGCCAGCAGTGCCGGGACAGGGGGCAAGTACACTGAAGCTTTCTTT.

This clone was picked up a small number of times. This chain connects TRBV5-5 to TRBJ2-1; TRBD2 is a possible D gene (7 bases). Between the trimmed V and J ends, which lost 4 bases and 4 bases, there was a span of 18 bases. This CDR3 region has 16 residues. The V gene's germline CDR1 is SGHKS and CDR2 YYEKEE (reference sequence). CDR3 bases: TGTGCCAGCAGCCGGATGGGCGGGGGACAATACAATGAGCAGTTCTTC. Translated: CASSRMGGGQYNEQFF.

V usage is TRBV5-5 and J usage is TRBJ1-2; 7 nucleotides line up with TRBD1. J lost 4 bases, V lost 3 bases, and 6 bases had no gene match. The CDR3 is made up of 14 amino acids. The germline V gene has CDR1 SGHKS and CDR2 YYEKEE (reference sequence). The CDR3 reads CASSSDRVLYGYTF. The CDR3 region has the DNA TGTGCCAGCAGCTCAGACAGGGTACTCTATGGCTACACCTTC.

The V and J genes are TRBV10-3 and TRBJ1-5; 7 nucleotides agree with TRBD1. Per germline, CDR1 ENHRY and CDR2 SYGVKD. V gave up 4 bases and J gave up 0 bases; unmatched junction bases: 6. The CDR3 sequence is 16 residues long. CDR3 DNA: TGTGCCATCAGTGTGGGGGACAGTTATAGCAATCAGCCCCAGCATTTT. This codes for CAISVGDSYSNQPQHF.

The chain is built from TRBV15 and TRBJ1-1, with no clear D. This CDR3 region has 14 residues. The V end was cut by 0 bases, the J end by 0 bases, with 5 bases between. The germline V gene has CDR1 LNHNV and CDR2 YYDKDF (reference sequence). CDR3 DNA sequence: TGTGCCACCAGCAGAGACAGGTTGAACACTGAAGCTTTCTTT. This codes for CATSRDRLNTEAFF. The full variable domain, its missing parts supplied by reference TRBV15 and TRBJ1-1, is DAMVIQNPRYQVTQFGKPVTLSCSQTLNHNVMYWYQQKSSQAPKLLFHYYDKDFNNEADTPDNFQSRRPNTSFCFLDIRSPGLGDTAMYLCATSRDRLNTEAFFGQGTRLTVV.

This chain connects TRBV28 to TRBJ2-1; D is unresolved. Trimming left V 2 bases short and J 5 bases short, with 13 bases between. The germline CDR1 and CDR2 sequences are MDHEN and SYDVKM. CDR3 size: 15 residues. CDR3 DNA: TGTGCCAGCAGTTTAAGAGGCGCCGGAAACAATGAGCAGTTCTTC. It codes for CASSLRGAGNNEQFF.

This clone showed up just a few times. The gene calls are TRBV25-1 and TRBJ2-1, with D possibly being TRBD1 (6 bases). Trimming removed 4 bases at V and 4 bases at J, with 8 bases between. Germline CDR1 is MGHDK and CDR2 is SYGVNS. There are 13 residues in the CDR3. CDR3 sequence: CASSVGGYNEQFF. The DNA for the CDR3 is TGTGCCAGCAGTGTAGGGGGTTACAATGAGCAGTTCTTC.